Listed below are T cell receptor beta chains from one sample, sequenced in a study of patients and donors after allogeneic stem cell transplantation. One entry per CDR3 protein results from TCRdb running MiXCR on the RT-PCR reads. Of around 240,000 distinct CDR3 sequences in the sample, roughly 14% were seen once. Sequencing input: blood, either unsorted or a sorted T cell fraction (not recorded which). The receptors derive from a human donor who was either an allogeneic HSCT recipient or a stem cell or donor lymphocyte infusion donor (not recorded which). It is not recorded whose cells these are; they may come from a transplant donor. The CDR3 runs from the conserved cysteine through the conserved F or W. D genes are given only for firm matches. The listing skips clone size in some rows; elsewhere it reads once, few, many or a size class.

v_call,clone_size,d_call,j_call,cdr3_nt,cdr3_aa
TRBV2,few,TRBD2,TRBJ2-3,TGTGCCAGCGGGAAGCGGGAGGGCCCCACAGATACGCAGTATTTT,CASGKREGPTDTQYF
TRBV30,.,.,TRBJ2-2,TGTGCCTGGAGTGTAGGCGGATTCGGGGAGCTGTTTTTT,CAWSVGGFGELFF
TRBV5-6,few,.,TRBJ1-2,TGTGCCAGCAGCTTGGCCTCAGGCAGAGCTAACTATGGCTACACCTTC,CASSLASGRANYGYTF
TRBV5-1,.,.,TRBJ2-5,TGCGCCAGCAGCGAGGCGAGCAGCCAAAGAAAGACCCAGTACTTC,CASSEASSQRKTQYF
TRBV12-3/TRBV12-4,few,TRBD1,TRBJ2-7,TGTGCCAGCAGTGAGGGACAGGGGCGGACAATGGGAAACTACGAGCAGTACTTC,CASSEGQGRTMGNYEQYF
TRBV13,few,.,TRBJ2-5,TGTGCCAGCAGCTGGGGGTTAGAGACCCAGTACTTC,CASSWGLETQYF
TRBV20-1,.,.,TRBJ1-1,TGCACTACACCTGAAGCTTTCTTT,CTTPEAFF
TRBV20-1,few,TRBD1,TRBJ1-1,TGCAGTGCCGATTCGGGACAGGGTTATACTGAAGCTTTCTTT,CSADSGQGYTEAFF
TRBV6-4,few,.,TRBJ2-1,TGTGCCAGCAGTGACGTCGGAGGGCGGCAGTTCTTC,CASSDVGGRQFF
TRBV28,few,TRBD1,TRBJ1-2,TGTGCCAGCAGTTCGAGGACAGGGCGGTACACCTTC,CASSSRTGRYTF
TRBV7-2,few,TRBD2,TRBJ2-3,TGTGCCAGCAGCCCTACTAGCGGGGCCGAAGCCACGCAGTATTTT,CASSPTSGAEATQYF
TRBV5-4,.,.,TRBJ2-3,TGTGCCAGCAGCACCGAAAGGTTCGCCCTCACAGATACGCAGTATTTT,CASSTERFALTDTQYF
TRBV20-1,.,TRBD1,TRBJ1-4,TGCAGTGCTAATCAAAGGGACAGGGGGGCAACTAATGAAAAACTGTTTTTT,CSANQRDRGATNEKLFF
TRBV4-1,few,.,TRBJ1-4,TGCGCCAGCAGCCTCATCGGGACCCTCAATGAAAAACTGTTTTTT,CASSLIGTLNEKLFF
TRBV2,.,.,TRBJ1-2,TGTGCCAGCAGTGAGGTTCCCTCTATCAGCTACACCTTC,CASSEVPSISYTF
TRBV11-3,few,TRBD2,TRBJ2-1,TGTGCCAGCAGCTTAGGGGGGACTAGCGGGATTGAGCAGTTCTTC,CASSLGGTSGIEQFF
TRBV12-3/TRBV12-4,many,TRBD1,TRBJ1-2,TGTGCCAGCAGTCACAGGGGAAACTATGGCTACACCTTC,CASSHRGNYGYTF
TRBV7-2,.,.,TRBJ1-5,TGTGCCAGCAGCCGGTCAGGACGCCCTGGCCAGCCCCAGCATTTT,CASSRSGRPGQPQHF
TRBV2,.,.,TRBJ2-3,TGTGCCGGCTCCGCCGGGACATACTCCACAGATACGCAGTATTTT,CAGSAGTYSTDTQYF
TRBV2,.,.,TRBJ1-5,TGTGCCAGCAGTGGGGGAAGGGCAAATAGCAATCAGCCCCAGCATTTT,CASSGGRANSNQPQHF
TRBV27,.,.,TRBJ2-1,TGTGCCAGCCTTAAACAGGGATACAATGAGCAGTTCTTC,CASLKQGYNEQFF
TRBV24-1,many,TRBD1,TRBJ2-6,TGTGCCACCAGTGGGACAGGGGGCTATGGGGCCAACGTCCTGACTTTC,CATSGTGGYGANVLTF